Included here is one TCR beta chain sequence, with context. Antigen: not known. These data belong to a study of cytomegalovirus exposure and HLA in healthy donors. The study's findings and limits: Reports described diagnosis of cytomegalovirus status by the classifier as highly specific and sensitive.

Primers included in the PCR were 60 Vbeta and 13 Jbeta primers. TCRdb's copy holds only in-frame clones and misses some; the assay was immunoSEQ multiplex PCR. The sample lists around 260,000 clones; about four fifths were seen once. Sequencing was performed on PBMCs. The sequence was obtained from a girl aged 2 to 10 in good health and CMV-seronegative.

CDR3 bases: TGTGCCAGCAGCCTCGGGACAGGGGGCGGATATACGCAGTATTTT. Translating gives CASSLGTGGGYTQYF. The chain is built from TRBV27 and TRBJ2-3; 12 bases are shared with TRBD1. V dropped 6 bases and J dropped 7; count of bases not matched to a gene: 8. The CDR3 is 15 residues long. The germline V gene has CDR1 MNHEY and CDR2 SMNVEV (reference sequence).